The clone carrying this T cell receptor (beta chain) was observed a handful of times. Its antigen is currently unknown. This entry is derived from a study of T-cell memory formation after mild COVID-19. Study background: There were largely donor-specific TCR clusters. Broader study findings: There was a balanced CD4/CD8 profile in clones contracting day 15 to 85, and later expanders leaned CD4+. Most CD4+ clones that shrank were in CM and EM, while CD8+ ones turned up in EMRA.

TCR alpha and TCR beta cDNA libraries carrying sample barcodes and UMIs came from 5'RACE with constant-segment primers. Each CDR3 protein is one row after TCRdb ran MiXCR on the 5' RACE reads. The sample lists about 350,000 distinct CDR3 sequences, approximately 13% occurring once. Germline V CDR1 and CDR2: MGHRA, YSYEKL. V was pared by 11 bases and J by 0 bases, with 10 bases of the junction left unmatched. The CDR3 is made up of 15 amino acids. The sample comprised PBMCs or a T cell subset sorted from them (not recorded which). The sequence was collected from a man between 18 and 29 years old who had mild COVID-19 (a few samples of this study predate the infection). Cell type and time point are not known. The chain recombines TRBV4-1 with TRBJ2-3, with 8 bases that match TRBD2. The CDR3 reads CASLAPGGSTDTQYF. The CDR3 coding sequence is TGCGCCTCCCTGGCCCCGGGGGGGAGCACAGATACGCAGTATTTT.